Listed below are T cell receptor beta chains from one sample, sequenced in a study of beta chain features in type 1 diabetes. Sequencing used immunoSEQ multiplex PCR; TCRdb keeps in-frame clones, though not all of them. Counted here are about 710,000 clones, around 15% occurring once; the ten biggest clones make up 0.04%. Input material: naive CD4+ T cells from blood. The receptors were sampled from a man aged 18 to 30 with type 1 diabetes. Each CDR3 is given with its conserved first and last residue. The D gene is left open where the match is weak. Rows give clone size only sometimes, using once, few, many, or a class for an expanded clone.

d_gene: -; abundance: -; j_gene: TRBJ1-1; v_gene: TRBV7-2; CDR3nt: TGTGCCAGCAGCAAACCAGGGATCACTGAAGCTTTCTTT; CDR3aa: CASSKPGITEAFF
d_gene: -; abundance: few; j_gene: TRBJ2-1; v_gene: TRBV20-1; CDR3nt: TGCAGTGCTAGAGATTTGAATGAGCAGTTCTTC; CDR3aa: CSARDLNEQFF
d_gene: -; abundance: -; j_gene: TRBJ2-7; v_gene: TRBV19; CDR3nt: TGTGCCAGTAGTATGGGGAACTACGAGCAGTACTTC; CDR3aa: CASSMGNYEQYF
d_gene: TRBD2; abundance: -; j_gene: TRBJ2-1; v_gene: TRBV4-2; CDR3nt: TGTGCCAGCAGCCAGGGACTAGCGGGGGGAGGGCAGTTCTTC; CDR3aa: CASSQGLAGGGQFF
d_gene: -; abundance: -; j_gene: TRBJ2-2; v_gene: TRBV7-2; CDR3nt: TGTGCCAGCAGCTACACTGGAGGTGGGGAGCTGTTTTTT; CDR3aa: CASSYTGGGELFF
d_gene: -; abundance: -; j_gene: TRBJ2-1; v_gene: TRBV6-1; CDR3nt: TGTGCCAGCAGTGTCGAGGGGGCGGGGGAGCAGTTCTTC; CDR3aa: CASSVEGAGEQFF
d_gene: -; abundance: -; j_gene: TRBJ2-1; v_gene: TRBV30; CDR3nt: TGTGCCTGGAGTGTAAGGGGGAGCAATGAGCAGTTCTTC; CDR3aa: CAWSVRGSNEQFF
d_gene: TRBD2; abundance: few; j_gene: TRBJ2-2; v_gene: TRBV7-2; CDR3nt: TGTGCCAGCAGCCCTACCGTGGCTAGCGGGAACACCGGGGAGCTGTTTTTT; CDR3aa: CASSPTVASGNTGELFF
d_gene: -; abundance: few; j_gene: TRBJ2-3; v_gene: TRBV11-2; CDR3nt: TGTGCCAGCAGCTCCCGGACGGATAGCACAGATACGCAGTATTTT; CDR3aa: CASSSRTDSTDTQYF
d_gene: -; abundance: few; j_gene: TRBJ2-7; v_gene: TRBV30; CDR3nt: TGTGCCTGGATTTCCCGAGGTGGGGGGCAGCCAGAGCAGTACTTC; CDR3aa: CAWISRGGGQPEQYF
d_gene: -; abundance: -; j_gene: TRBJ2-1; v_gene: TRBV14; CDR3nt: TGTGCCAGCAGCCAAGATCAGGCCCGGTGGGTTGAGCAGTTCTTC; CDR3aa: CASSQDQARWVEQFF
d_gene: TRBD2; abundance: few; j_gene: TRBJ2-2; v_gene: TRBV28; CDR3nt: TGTGCCAGCATCGGCGGGAGTTACACCGGGGAGCTGTTTTTT; CDR3aa: CASIGGSYTGELFF
d_gene: -; abundance: -; j_gene: TRBJ1-5; v_gene: TRBV30; CDR3nt: TGTGCCTGGACGGCCCAACCCGGCAATCAGCCCCAGCATTTT; CDR3aa: CAWTAQPGNQPQHF
d_gene: -; abundance: -; j_gene: TRBJ2-1; v_gene: TRBV7-9; CDR3nt: TGTGCCAGCAGCCCTTTGGGGCCTAGCTACAATGAGCAGTTCTTC; CDR3aa: CASSPLGPSYNEQFF
d_gene: TRBD2; abundance: -; j_gene: TRBJ2-5; v_gene: TRBV19; CDR3nt: TGTGCCAGTAGCACTAGCGGTCAAGAGACCCAGTACTTC; CDR3aa: CASSTSGQETQYF
d_gene: -; abundance: -; j_gene: TRBJ2-2; v_gene: TRBV7-2; CDR3nt: TGTGCCAGCAGCAAACAGGGCCCGAACACCGGGGAGCTGTTTTTT; CDR3aa: CASSKQGPNTGELFF
d_gene: -; abundance: -; j_gene: TRBJ2-5; v_gene: TRBV14; CDR3nt: TGTGCCAGCAGCCAAGAAGGGGGGACAGAGCGGGCCCAGTACTTC; CDR3aa: CASSQEGGTERAQYF
d_gene: TRBD1; abundance: few; j_gene: TRBJ2-7; v_gene: TRBV9; CDR3nt: TGTGCCAGCAGCGTACATACCGGGACAGGGAGCTCCTACGAGCAGTACTTC; CDR3aa: CASSVHTGTGSSYEQYF
d_gene: -; abundance: -; j_gene: TRBJ2-5; v_gene: TRBV7-2; CDR3nt: TGTGCCAGCAGCTTAGAACAGGAAGAGACCCAGTACTTC; CDR3aa: CASSLEQEETQYF
d_gene: TRBD1; abundance: -; j_gene: TRBJ1-4; v_gene: TRBV7-9; CDR3nt: TGTGCCAGCAGCCCTGGACAGGGGGATGAAAAACTGTTTTTT; CDR3aa: CASSPGQGDEKLFF
d_gene: TRBD1; abundance: -; j_gene: TRBJ1-2; v_gene: TRBV6-6; CDR3nt: TGTGCCAGCACCGTGGGACAGCGAGATGGCTACACCTTC; CDR3aa: CASTVGQRDGYTF
d_gene: -; abundance: -; j_gene: TRBJ1-1; v_gene: TRBV18; CDR3nt: TGTGCCAGCTCACCATATAAGGACACTGAAGCTTTCTTT; CDR3aa: CASSPYKDTEAFF
d_gene: -; abundance: -; j_gene: TRBJ1-3; v_gene: TRBV2; CDR3nt: TGTGCCAGCAGTGGGCCCGGAAACACCATATATTTT; CDR3aa: CASSGPGNTIYF
d_gene: TRBD1; abundance: few; j_gene: TRBJ2-5; v_gene: TRBV7-9; CDR3nt: TGTGCCAGCAGCCTTGGGACAGGACAGACCCAGTACTTC; CDR3aa: CASSLGTGQTQYF
d_gene: -; abundance: few; j_gene: TRBJ2-5; v_gene: TRBV10-3; CDR3nt: TGTGCCATCAGTGAGTCGACTCGACAAGAGACCCAGTACTTC; CDR3aa: CAISESTRQETQYF
d_gene: -; abundance: -; j_gene: TRBJ2-1; v_gene: TRBV5-6; CDR3nt: TGTGCCAGCAGCATGAACAATGAGCAGTTCTTC; CDR3aa: CASSMNNEQFF
d_gene: -; abundance: few; j_gene: TRBJ1-1; v_gene: TRBV7-9; CDR3nt: TGTGCCAGCAGACGAGGGGCCACTGAAGCTTTCTTT; CDR3aa: CASRRGATEAFF
d_gene: -; abundance: -; j_gene: TRBJ2-5; v_gene: TRBV18; CDR3nt: TGTGCCAGCTCACCGCAATTCCAAGAGACCCAGTACTTC; CDR3aa: CASSPQFQETQYF
d_gene: TRBD1; abundance: -; j_gene: TRBJ1-2; v_gene: TRBV7-9; CDR3nt: TGTGCCAGCAGGGATAGGGACAGCTCCTATGGCTACACCTTC; CDR3aa: CASRDRDSSYGYTF
d_gene: TRBD2; abundance: -; j_gene: TRBJ2-3; v_gene: TRBV5-6; CDR3nt: TGTGCCAGCAGCTCCCCGGGACTAGCGGGCACAGATACGCAGTATTTT; CDR3aa: CASSSPGLAGTDTQYF
d_gene: -; abundance: -; j_gene: TRBJ2-3; v_gene: TRBV13; CDR3nt: TGTGCCAGCAGCTCCCGAGGGAACACAGATACGCAGTATTTT; CDR3aa: CASSSRGNTDTQYF
d_gene: -; abundance: -; j_gene: TRBJ2-7; v_gene: TRBV5-6; CDR3nt: TGTGCCAGCAGCTTAAGACAAGAAAACTACGAGCAGTACTTC; CDR3aa: CASSLRQENYEQYF
d_gene: -; abundance: few; j_gene: TRBJ2-3; v_gene: TRBV30; CDR3nt: TGTGCCTGGATAAGACTGTCAGATACGCAGTATTTT; CDR3aa: CAWIRLSDTQYF
d_gene: TRBD2; abundance: -; j_gene: TRBJ2-3; v_gene: TRBV6-5; CDR3nt: TGTGCCAGCAGTAGCGGGGGATTCACAGATACGCAGTATTTT; CDR3aa: CASSSGGFTDTQYF
d_gene: TRBD1; abundance: -; j_gene: TRBJ2-5; v_gene: TRBV27; CDR3nt: TGTGCCAGCAGTTTAGGGACAGGGGGTGGCGGGACCCAGTACTTC; CDR3aa: CASSLGTGGGGTQYF
d_gene: -; abundance: -; j_gene: TRBJ2-1; v_gene: TRBV29-1; CDR3nt: TGCAGCGTTGAAGATCCAAGCTCCTACAATGAGCAGTTCTTC; CDR3aa: CSVEDPSSYNEQFF
d_gene: -; abundance: -; j_gene: TRBJ1-2; v_gene: TRBV13; CDR3nt: TGTGCCAGCAGCTTAGATAGGTTTCATGGCTACACCTTC; CDR3aa: CASSLDRFHGYTF
d_gene: TRBD2; abundance: -; j_gene: TRBJ2-1; v_gene: TRBV5-6; CDR3nt: TGTGCCAGCAGCCGGACTAGCGGGAGCTCCTACAATGAGCAGTTCTTC; CDR3aa: CASSRTSGSSYNEQFF
d_gene: TRBD1; abundance: few; j_gene: TRBJ2-5; v_gene: TRBV7-9; CDR3nt: TGTGCAGCAAGAGGACAGGGCCAAGAGACCCAGTACTTC; CDR3aa: CAARGQGQETQYF
d_gene: -; abundance: few; j_gene: TRBJ2-5; v_gene: TRBV19; CDR3nt: TGTGCCAGTGGGTCCGCACTAGGGGAGACCCAGTACTTC; CDR3aa: CASGSALGETQYF
d_gene: TRBD2; abundance: -; j_gene: TRBJ2-7; v_gene: TRBV4-1; CDR3nt: TGCGCCAGCAGCCACACCGGGACTAGCGGCTACGAGCAGTACTTC; CDR3aa: CASSHTGTSGYEQYF
d_gene: -; abundance: few; j_gene: TRBJ2-4; v_gene: TRBV20-1; CDR3nt: TGCAGTGCTAGCAGCGGAGGCATTCAGTACTTC; CDR3aa: CSASSGGIQYF
d_gene: TRBD2; abundance: few; j_gene: TRBJ2-2; v_gene: TRBV7-6; CDR3nt: TGTGCCAGCAGCTTAGCGGGCGGGAGAGGGACCGGGGAGCTGTTTTTT; CDR3aa: CASSLAGGRGTGELFF
d_gene: -; abundance: -; j_gene: TRBJ2-3; v_gene: TRBV6-5; CDR3nt: TGTGCCAGCAGCTCCGGGACACTTCTAACAGATACGCAGTATTTT; CDR3aa: CASSSGTLLTDTQYF
d_gene: -; abundance: -; j_gene: TRBJ2-7; v_gene: TRBV30; CDR3nt: TGTGCCTGGAGTGTACGGGGCCCCTACGAGCAGTACTTC; CDR3aa: CAWSVRGPYEQYF
d_gene: TRBD2; abundance: few; j_gene: TRBJ2-7; v_gene: TRBV30; CDR3nt: TGTGCCTGGAAACACCCCACCGGGGTAGCGGGTTCCTACGAGCAGTACTTC; CDR3aa: CAWKHPTGVAGSYEQYF
d_gene: -; abundance: -; j_gene: TRBJ1-5; v_gene: TRBV30; CDR3nt: TGTGCCTGGAGTGTAGGGCAGGCTAGCAATCAGCCCCAGCATTTT; CDR3aa: CAWSVGQASNQPQHF
d_gene: -; abundance: few; j_gene: TRBJ1-2; v_gene: TRBV18; CDR3nt: TGTGCCAGCTCACCGGACAGAGTCTATGGCTACACCTTC; CDR3aa: CASSPDRVYGYTF
d_gene: TRBD2; abundance: few; j_gene: TRBJ2-7; v_gene: TRBV4-1; CDR3nt: TGCGCCAGCAGCCCCTACCCGGGACTAGCGGGAGATAAGTACTTC; CDR3aa: CASSPYPGLAGDKYF
d_gene: -; abundance: -; j_gene: TRBJ1-2; v_gene: TRBV7-2; CDR3nt: TGTGCCAGCAGCTTCGACTGGGAGAGGGACTATGGCTACACCTTC; CDR3aa: CASSFDWERDYGYTF
d_gene: TRBD1; abundance: -; j_gene: TRBJ1-2; v_gene: TRBV6-5; CDR3nt: TGTGCCAGCAGTGGACAGGGAGGAGCTAACTATGGCTACACCTTC; CDR3aa: CASSGQGGANYGYTF
d_gene: -; abundance: few; j_gene: TRBJ2-3; v_gene: TRBV5-6; CDR3nt: TGTGCCAGCAGCTTGGTTGCAGATACGCAGTATTTT; CDR3aa: CASSLVADTQYF
d_gene: TRBD1; abundance: -; j_gene: TRBJ1-5; v_gene: TRBV5-1; CDR3nt: TGCGCCAGCAGCTTGGAAGGGACAGGGAATCAGCCCCAGCATTTT; CDR3aa: CASSLEGTGNQPQHF